The 17 T cell receptor beta chains in this list originate from one sample, sequenced in a study of blood T cell repertoires in COVID-19. Using immunoSEQ multiplex PCR, the repertoire was profiled, and TCRdb retains in-frame clones only, with some absent. The data show roughly 200,000 clones, approximately 90% seen once. Sequences were obtained from peripheral blood. The origin of the receptors is an elderly man with acute or convalescent COVID-19.

The genes are TRBV29-1 and TRBJ1-4; D is undetermined. V lost 4 bases, J lost 0 bases, and 9 bases lay in between. Germline V gives CDR1 SQVTM, CDR2 ANQGSEA. The length of the CDR3 is 14 residues. CDR3 loop: CSVGRGATNEKLFF. The CDR3, as DNA: TGCAGCGTTGGGCGAGGTGCAACTAATGAAAAACTGTTTTTT.

In nucleotides, the CDR3 is TGTGCCAGCAGCCTCGGGACTAGCGGGAGCAATGAGCAGTTCTTC. Translation gives CASSLGTSGSNEQFF. V usage is TRBV27 and J usage is TRBJ2-1, with TRBD2 identical over 14 bases. Per the germline V gene, CDR1 is MNHEY and CDR2 is SMNVEV (reference sequence). The CDR3 consists of 15 residues. V lost 6 bases to trimming and J lost 6 bases; unmatched junction nucleotides: 4.

CDR3 protein: CASSLAGGPSDTQYF. Written as DNA, the CDR3 is TGTGCCAGCAGTTTAGCGGGAGGGCCGTCAGATACGCAGTATTTT. The rearrangement links TRBV28 to TRBJ2-3; 9 nucleotides match TRBD2. CDR3 length: 15 residues. The trim removed 2 bases at V and 4 bases at J, leaving 4 bases unmatched. CDR1 and CDR2 from the germline V gene are MDHEN and SYDVKM.

The chain employs TRBV28 and TRBJ1-2, with a possible D match to TRBD1 (5 bases). The germline V gene has CDR1 MDHEN and CDR2 SYDVKM. V was pared by 6 bases and J by 3 bases, with 14 bases between. The CDR3 extends over 14 amino acids. Here the CDR3 DNA reads TGTGCCAGCAGCGTCCCGCGGGGACACTATGGCTACACCTTC. This translates into CASSVPRGHYGYTF.

This chain links TRBV5-1 with TRBJ1-1; 8 nucleotides agree with TRBD1. With V trimmed by 4 bases and J by 5 bases, 7 bases remained unmatched. The germline V gene has CDR1 SGHRS and CDR2 YFSETQ. CDR3 size: 14 residues. The CDR3 protein is CASSGGQGWTEAFF. In nucleotides, the CDR3 is TGCGCCAGCAGCGGTGGACAGGGATGGACTGAAGCTTTCTTT.

This chain uses TRBV24-1 with TRBJ2-1, with 8 bases that match TRBD2. Trimming removed 4 bases from V and 9 bases from J; junction bases left unmatched: 4. The CDR3 is 13 residues long. The V gene's germline CDR1 is KGHDR and CDR2 SFDVKD. This CDR3 is CATSDYTSGEQFF. CDR3 coding DNA: TGTGCCACCAGTGACTATACTAGCGGTGAGCAGTTCTTC.

J is TRBJ2-1 and V is TRBV11-3, with D perhaps matching TRBD2 (6 bases). V lost 2 bases to trimming and J lost 4 bases, with 12 bases between them. This CDR3 has 15 residues. Germline V CDR1 and CDR2: SGHNT, YENEEA. CDR3 nucleotides: TGTGCCAGCAGCTTAAGGGACGCGGGGTACAATGAGCAGTTCTTC. This sequence encodes CASSLRDAGYNEQFF.

The rearrangement uses TRBV6-5 and TRBJ1-6; TRBD1 is a possible D gene (5 bases). The CDR3 consists of 14 residues. Germline lookup yields CDR1 MNHEY and CDR2 SVGAGI. V was trimmed by 5 bases and J by 4 bases, leaving 9 bases between them. CDR3 sequence: CASSQDKYNSPLHF. CDR3 nucleotide sequence: TGTGCCAGCAGTCAGGACAAGTATAATTCACCCCTCCACTTT.

The chain combines TRBV29-1 with TRBJ2-5; D might be TRBD1 (7 bases). Germline V CDR1 and CDR2: SQVTM, ANQGSEA. V lost 8 bases and J lost 3, with 13 bases in between. This CDR3 is built from 12 residues. Here the CDR3 DNA reads TGCAGCTCAAGCAGGGGGGAAGAGACCCAGTACTTC. It encodes CSSSRGEETQYF.

V usage is TRBV6-5 and J usage is TRBJ2-1; the D gene is possibly TRBD2 (5 bases). The CDR3 runs 16 residues. Germline V gives CDR1 MNHEY, CDR2 SVGAGI. Trimming pared 2 bases from V and 0 bases from J, leaving 11 bases between. Here the CDR3 reads CASSYIHGSSYNEQFF. The CDR3, as DNA: TGTGCCAGCAGTTACATCCATGGGAGCTCCTACAATGAGCAGTTCTTC.

The J gene is TRBJ1-2, the V gene TRBV7-3; no reliable D call. The CDR3 runs 15 residues. Germline V gene sequence: CDR1 SGHTA, CDR2 FQGTGA. V dropped 2 bases and J dropped 2 bases, with 12 bases sitting between them. The CDR3 sequence: CASSLGPGINYGYTF. The CDR3 DNA is TGTGCCAGCAGCTTAGGGCCGGGGATCAACTATGGCTACACCTTC.

The rearrangement uses TRBV3-1 (or the pseudogene TRBV3-2) and TRBJ1-3, with D tentatively TRBD1 (6 bases). The germline V and J ends were trimmed by 5 bases and 3 bases, with 17 bases remaining between them. Germline lookup yields CDR1 LGHDT and CDR2 YNNKEL (reference sequence). The CDR3 covers 16 residues. The CDR3 region is CASSVEGVRSGNTIYF. The CDR3 region has the DNA TGTGCCAGCAGCGTAGAGGGGGTCCGCAGTGGAAACACCATATATTTT.

The rearrangement joins TRBV19 to TRBJ1-5, with D perhaps matching TRBD1 (5 bases). The CDR3 spans 15 residues. Per the germline V gene, CDR1 is LNHDA and CDR2 is SQIVND (reference sequence). V dropped 4 bases and J dropped 3 bases, with 13 bases sitting between them. CDR3: CASSTHHRTNQPQHF. CDR3 bases: TGTGCCAGTAGTACCCACCACAGGACCAATCAGCCCCAGCATTTT. The entire variable domain, with the rest obtained from reference TRBV19 and TRBJ1-5, is as follows: DGGITQSPKYLFRKEGQNVTLSCEQNLNHDAMYWYRQDPGQGLRLIYYSQIVNDFQKGDIAEGYSVSREKKESFPLTVTSAQKNPTAFYLCASSTHHRTNQPQHFGDGTRLSIL.

V gene TRBV7-2 combines with J gene TRBJ2-1; D is perhaps TRBD1 (6 bases). V lost 0 bases to trimming and J lost 2 bases, with 8 bases between them. The CDR3 covers 15 residues. Germline V lookup: CDR1 SGHTA, CDR2 FQGNSA. CDR3 in DNA: TGTGCCAGCAGCTTAGCAAGGGGGACCTACAATGAGCAGTTCTTC. Encoded protein: CASSLARGTYNEQFF.

The chain combines TRBV19 with TRBJ2-1; 12 bases are a match to TRBD1. From germline, CDR1 is LNHDA and CDR2 SQIVND (reference sequence). Germline trimming cut 5 bases from V and 9 bases from J; bases unmatched to any gene: 11. This CDR3 contains 16 residues. The CDR3 loop is CASSQVGTGGPGEQFF. The CDR3 nucleotides read TGTGCCAGTAGTCAGGTAGGGACAGGGGGCCCCGGTGAGCAGTTCTTC.

V gene TRBV11-3 combines with J gene TRBJ2-2, with D possibly being TRBD1 (6 bases). There are 14 residues in the CDR3. The germline V gene has CDR1 SGHNT and CDR2 YENEEA. The V end lost 4 bases, the J end lost 1 base, and 7 bases lay between the germline ends. The CDR3 region is CASSSGQNTGELFF. The CDR3 bases are TGTGCCAGCAGCTCGGGACAGAACACCGGGGAGCTGTTTTTT.

The chain carries TRBV5-8 and TRBJ2-1; the D gene is possibly TRBD1 (6 bases). Germline loops: CDR1 SGHTS, CDR2 YDEGEE. The CDR3 spans 14 residues. Trimming removed 3 bases from V and 4 bases from J, with 11 bases in between. In DNA, the CDR3 is TGTGCCAGCAGCTGGGACATCGAGTACAATGAGCAGTTCTTC. Its protein product is CASSWDIEYNEQFF.